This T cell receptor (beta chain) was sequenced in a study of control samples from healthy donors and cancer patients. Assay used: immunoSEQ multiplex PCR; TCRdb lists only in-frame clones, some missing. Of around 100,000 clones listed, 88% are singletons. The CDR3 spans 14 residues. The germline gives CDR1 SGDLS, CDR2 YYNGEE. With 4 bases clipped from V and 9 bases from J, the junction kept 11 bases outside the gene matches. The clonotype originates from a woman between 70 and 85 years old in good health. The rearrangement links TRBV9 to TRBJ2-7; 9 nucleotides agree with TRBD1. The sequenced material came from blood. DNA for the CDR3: TGTGCCAGCAGCCCAGACACAGGGGGCAAGGCGCAGTACTTC. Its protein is CASSPDTGGKAQYF.